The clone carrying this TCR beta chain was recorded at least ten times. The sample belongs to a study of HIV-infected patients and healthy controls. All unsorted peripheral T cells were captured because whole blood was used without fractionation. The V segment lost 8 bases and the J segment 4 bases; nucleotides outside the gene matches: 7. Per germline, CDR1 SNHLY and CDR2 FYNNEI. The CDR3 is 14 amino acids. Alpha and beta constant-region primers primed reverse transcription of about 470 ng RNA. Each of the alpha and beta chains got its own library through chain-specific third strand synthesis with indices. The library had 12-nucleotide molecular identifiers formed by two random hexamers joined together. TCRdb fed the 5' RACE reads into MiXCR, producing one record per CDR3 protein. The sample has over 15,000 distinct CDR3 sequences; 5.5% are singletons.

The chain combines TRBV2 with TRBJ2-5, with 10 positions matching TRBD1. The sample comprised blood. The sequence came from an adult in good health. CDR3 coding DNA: TGTGCCAGCCTCCGGGACAGGGGTGGAGAGACCCAGTACTTC. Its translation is CASLRDRGGETQYF.